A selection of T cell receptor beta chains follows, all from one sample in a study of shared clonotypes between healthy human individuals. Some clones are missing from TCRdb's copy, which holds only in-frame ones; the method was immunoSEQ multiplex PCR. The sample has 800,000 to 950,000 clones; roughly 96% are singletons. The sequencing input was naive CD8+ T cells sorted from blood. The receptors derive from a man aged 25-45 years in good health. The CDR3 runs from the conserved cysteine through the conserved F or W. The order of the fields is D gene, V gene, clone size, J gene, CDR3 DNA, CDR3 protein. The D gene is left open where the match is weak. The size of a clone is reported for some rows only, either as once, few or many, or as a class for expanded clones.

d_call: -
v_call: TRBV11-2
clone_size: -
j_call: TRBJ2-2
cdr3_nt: TGTGCCAGCAGCCCCCGGCGCAGGGAGACTTATGCCGGGGAGCTGTTTTTT
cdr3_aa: CASSPRRRETYAGELFF

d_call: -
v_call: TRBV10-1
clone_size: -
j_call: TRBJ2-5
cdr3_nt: TGCGCCAGCAGTGAAACAGAGCAAGAGACCCAGTACTTC
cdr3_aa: CASSETEQETQYF

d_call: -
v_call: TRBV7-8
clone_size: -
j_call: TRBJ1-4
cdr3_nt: TGTGCCAGCAGCCGCAGGGACAATGAAAAACTGTTTTTT
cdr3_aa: CASSRRDNEKLFF

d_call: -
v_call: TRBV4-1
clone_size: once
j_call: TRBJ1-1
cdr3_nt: TGCGCCAGCAGCCAAGATGCGGGGGATCACACTGAAGCTTTCTTT
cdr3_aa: CASSQDAGDHTEAFF

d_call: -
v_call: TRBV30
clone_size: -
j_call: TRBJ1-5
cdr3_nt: TGTGCCTGGAGTGTACAGCCTGGAAGCAATCAGCCCCAGCATTTT
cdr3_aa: CAWSVQPGSNQPQHF

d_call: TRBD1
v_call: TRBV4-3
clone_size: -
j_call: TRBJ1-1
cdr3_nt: TGCGCCAGCAGCCAAGAACAGACAGGGTCAGGTTTAGGTGAAGCTTTCTTT
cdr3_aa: CASSQEQTGSGLGEAFF

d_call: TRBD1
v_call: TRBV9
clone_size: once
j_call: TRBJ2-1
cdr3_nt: TGTGCCAGCAGCGACGTCGACAGGGCCTCCTACAATGAGCAGTTCTTC
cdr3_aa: CASSDVDRASYNEQFF

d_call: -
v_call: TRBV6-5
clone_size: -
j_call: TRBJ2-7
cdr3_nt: TGTGCCAGCAGTTTGGGGGGCTCCTACGAGCAGTACTTC
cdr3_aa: CASSLGGSYEQYF

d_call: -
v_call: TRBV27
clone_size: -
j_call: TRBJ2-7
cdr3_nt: TGTGCCAGCAGCAAAAGTCCCTACGAGCAGTACTTC
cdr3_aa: CASSKSPYEQYF

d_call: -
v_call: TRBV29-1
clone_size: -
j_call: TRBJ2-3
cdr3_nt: TGCAGCGTGCTGTTAGGCGGGTACACAGATACGCAGTATTTT
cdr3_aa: CSVLLGGYTDTQYF

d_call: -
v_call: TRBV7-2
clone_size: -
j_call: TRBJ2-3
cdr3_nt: TGTGCCAGCAGATCTAGCGCTCCATCAGATACGCAGTATTTT
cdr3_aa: CASRSSAPSDTQYF

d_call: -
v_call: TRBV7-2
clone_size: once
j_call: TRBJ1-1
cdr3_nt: TGTGCCAGCAGCGTCAAACGGGGGGTCGGGTTCCAGAACACTGAAGCTTTCTTT
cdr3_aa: CASSVKRGVGFQNTEAFF

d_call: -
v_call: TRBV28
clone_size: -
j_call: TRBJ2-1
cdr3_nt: TGTGCCAGCAGTTTAGTCCAGGACTCTCGGTATGAGCAGTTCTTC
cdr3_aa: CASSLVQDSRYEQFF

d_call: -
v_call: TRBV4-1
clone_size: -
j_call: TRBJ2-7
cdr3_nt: TGCGCCAGCAGCCGGAATTCGGCCTACGAGCAGTACTTC
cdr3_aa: CASSRNSAYEQYF

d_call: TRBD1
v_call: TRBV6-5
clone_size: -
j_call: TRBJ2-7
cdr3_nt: TGTGCCAGCAGGAGACAGGGGGCGGGCGAGCAGTACTTC
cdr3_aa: CASRRQGAGEQYF

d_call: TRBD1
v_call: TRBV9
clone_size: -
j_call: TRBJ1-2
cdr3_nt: TGTGCCAGCAGCGTAGCTACGGGACAGACCCCCACCTACTATGGCTACACCTTC
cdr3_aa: CASSVATGQTPTYYGYTF

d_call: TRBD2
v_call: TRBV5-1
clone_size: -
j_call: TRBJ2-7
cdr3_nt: TGCGCCAGCAGCTTGTCGGGACTAGCGGGAGACAAGCAGTACTTC
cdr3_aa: CASSLSGLAGDKQYF

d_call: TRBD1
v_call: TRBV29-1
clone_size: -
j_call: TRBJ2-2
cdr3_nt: TGCAGCGTCATGGACAGGGGCGCGAACACCGGGGAGCTGTTTTTT
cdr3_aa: CSVMDRGANTGELFF

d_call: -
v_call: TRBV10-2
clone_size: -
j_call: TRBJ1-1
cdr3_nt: TGCGCCAGCACCCTCTCAGAGGGGTTGGACACTGAAGCTTTCTTT
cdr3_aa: CASTLSEGLDTEAFF

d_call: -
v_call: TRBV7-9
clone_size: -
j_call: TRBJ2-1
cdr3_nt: TGTGCCAGCAGCCTAGAGGGCAAAGGGGTTTCCTACAATGAGCAGTTCTTC
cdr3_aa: CASSLEGKGVSYNEQFF

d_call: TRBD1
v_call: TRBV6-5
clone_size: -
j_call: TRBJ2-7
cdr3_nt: TGTGCCAGCAGTTACGGACAGGGTTACGGCGAGCAGTACTTC
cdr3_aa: CASSYGQGYGEQYF

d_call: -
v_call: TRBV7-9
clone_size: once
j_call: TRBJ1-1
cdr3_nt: TGTGCCGGTACGGACAGTTCGAACACTGAAGCTTTCTTT
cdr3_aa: CAGTDSSNTEAFF

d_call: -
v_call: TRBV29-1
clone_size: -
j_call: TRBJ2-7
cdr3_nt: TGCAGCGTGGCTAGGGGGGGGAGCTCCTACGAGCAGTACTTC
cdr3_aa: CSVARGGSSYEQYF

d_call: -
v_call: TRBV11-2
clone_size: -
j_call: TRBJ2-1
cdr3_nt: TGTGCCAGCAGTCTCAGCTCCGGGGCTTACAATGAGCAGTTCTTC
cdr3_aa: CASSLSSGAYNEQFF

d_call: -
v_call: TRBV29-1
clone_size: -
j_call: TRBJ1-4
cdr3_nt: TGCAGCGTTTCCAGCGAGAATAATGAAAAACTGTTTTTT
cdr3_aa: CSVSSENNEKLFF

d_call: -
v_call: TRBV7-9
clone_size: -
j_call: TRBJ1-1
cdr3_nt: TGTGCCAGCAGCTTACCCCGAGGACACATGAACACTGAAGCTTTCTTT
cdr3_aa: CASSLPRGHMNTEAFF

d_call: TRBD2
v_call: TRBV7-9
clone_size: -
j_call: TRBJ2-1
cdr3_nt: TGTGCCAGCAGCCCACGGACTAGCGGGAGAATCGATGAGCAGTTCTTC
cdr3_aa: CASSPRTSGRIDEQFF

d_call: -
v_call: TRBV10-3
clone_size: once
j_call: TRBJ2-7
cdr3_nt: TGTGCCATCAGTGAGCTCACTGGATCTGGGTACGAGCAGTACTTC
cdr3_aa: CAISELTGSGYEQYF

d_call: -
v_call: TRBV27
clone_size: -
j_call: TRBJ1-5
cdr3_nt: TGTGCCAGCAGTCCTCCTAATCAGCCCCAGCATTTT
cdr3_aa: CASSPPNQPQHF

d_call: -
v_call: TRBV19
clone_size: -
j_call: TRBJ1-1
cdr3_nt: TGTGCCAGTAGTCCTGGGGGAGTTGAAGCTTTCTTT
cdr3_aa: CASSPGGVEAFF

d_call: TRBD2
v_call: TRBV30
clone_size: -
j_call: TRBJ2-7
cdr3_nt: TGTGCCTGGAGTGTACAAGCGGGAGGGAGCGACGAGCAGTACTTC
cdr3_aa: CAWSVQAGGSDEQYF

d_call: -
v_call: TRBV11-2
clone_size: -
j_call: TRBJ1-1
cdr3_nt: TGTGCCAGCAGCTTCGTAGGGACGAACACTGAAGCTTTCTTT
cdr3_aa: CASSFVGTNTEAFF

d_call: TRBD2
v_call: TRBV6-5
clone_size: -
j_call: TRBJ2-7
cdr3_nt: TGTGCCAGCAGTTACCCCCCCGGGCTAGCGGGAGCCGAGCAGTACTTC
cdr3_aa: CASSYPPGLAGAEQYF

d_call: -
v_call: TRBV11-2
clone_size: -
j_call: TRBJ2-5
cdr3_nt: TGTGCCAGCAGCGACGACGGAAAAGAGACCCAGTACTTC
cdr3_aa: CASSDDGKETQYF

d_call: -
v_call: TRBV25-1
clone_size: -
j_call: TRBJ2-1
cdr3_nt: TGTGCCAGCAGTGACCAGATTTACAATGAGCAGTTCTTC
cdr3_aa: CASSDQIYNEQFF

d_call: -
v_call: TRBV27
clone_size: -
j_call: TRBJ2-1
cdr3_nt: TGTGCCAGCAGTTTATCGTCAGGGCCCCTTTATGAGCAGTTCTTC
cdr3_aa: CASSLSSGPLYEQFF

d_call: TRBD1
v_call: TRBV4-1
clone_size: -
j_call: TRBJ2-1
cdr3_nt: TGCGCCAGCAGCCATGGACAGGGACCCTTCAATGAGCAGTTCTTC
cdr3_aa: CASSHGQGPFNEQFF

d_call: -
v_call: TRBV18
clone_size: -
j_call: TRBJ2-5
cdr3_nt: TGTGCCAGCTCACCAGGAGCGACCGGCCAAGAGACCCAGTACTTC
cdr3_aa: CASSPGATGQETQYF

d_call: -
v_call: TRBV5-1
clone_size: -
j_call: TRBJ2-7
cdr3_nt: TGCGCCAGCAGCCCGGGGACTTACGAGCAGTACTTC
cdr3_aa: CASSPGTYEQYF

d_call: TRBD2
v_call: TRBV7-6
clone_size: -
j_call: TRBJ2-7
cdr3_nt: TGTGCCAGCAGCTTAAGGACTAGCGGGTTATATTACGAGCAGTACTTC
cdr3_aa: CASSLRTSGLYYEQYF

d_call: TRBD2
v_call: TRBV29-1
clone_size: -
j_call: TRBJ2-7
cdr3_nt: TGCAGCGTTCTTAGCGGGAGGGAATACGAGCAGTACTTC
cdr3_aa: CSVLSGREYEQYF

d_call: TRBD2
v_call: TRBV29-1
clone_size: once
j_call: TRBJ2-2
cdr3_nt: TGCAGCGTGAGACTAGCGGAAGCGACCGGGGAGCTGTTTTTT
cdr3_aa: CSVRLAEATGELFF

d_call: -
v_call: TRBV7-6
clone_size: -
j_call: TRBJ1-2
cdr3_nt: TGTGCCAGCAGCTTGGGCAGGGGCTATGGCTACACCTTC
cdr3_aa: CASSLGRGYGYTF